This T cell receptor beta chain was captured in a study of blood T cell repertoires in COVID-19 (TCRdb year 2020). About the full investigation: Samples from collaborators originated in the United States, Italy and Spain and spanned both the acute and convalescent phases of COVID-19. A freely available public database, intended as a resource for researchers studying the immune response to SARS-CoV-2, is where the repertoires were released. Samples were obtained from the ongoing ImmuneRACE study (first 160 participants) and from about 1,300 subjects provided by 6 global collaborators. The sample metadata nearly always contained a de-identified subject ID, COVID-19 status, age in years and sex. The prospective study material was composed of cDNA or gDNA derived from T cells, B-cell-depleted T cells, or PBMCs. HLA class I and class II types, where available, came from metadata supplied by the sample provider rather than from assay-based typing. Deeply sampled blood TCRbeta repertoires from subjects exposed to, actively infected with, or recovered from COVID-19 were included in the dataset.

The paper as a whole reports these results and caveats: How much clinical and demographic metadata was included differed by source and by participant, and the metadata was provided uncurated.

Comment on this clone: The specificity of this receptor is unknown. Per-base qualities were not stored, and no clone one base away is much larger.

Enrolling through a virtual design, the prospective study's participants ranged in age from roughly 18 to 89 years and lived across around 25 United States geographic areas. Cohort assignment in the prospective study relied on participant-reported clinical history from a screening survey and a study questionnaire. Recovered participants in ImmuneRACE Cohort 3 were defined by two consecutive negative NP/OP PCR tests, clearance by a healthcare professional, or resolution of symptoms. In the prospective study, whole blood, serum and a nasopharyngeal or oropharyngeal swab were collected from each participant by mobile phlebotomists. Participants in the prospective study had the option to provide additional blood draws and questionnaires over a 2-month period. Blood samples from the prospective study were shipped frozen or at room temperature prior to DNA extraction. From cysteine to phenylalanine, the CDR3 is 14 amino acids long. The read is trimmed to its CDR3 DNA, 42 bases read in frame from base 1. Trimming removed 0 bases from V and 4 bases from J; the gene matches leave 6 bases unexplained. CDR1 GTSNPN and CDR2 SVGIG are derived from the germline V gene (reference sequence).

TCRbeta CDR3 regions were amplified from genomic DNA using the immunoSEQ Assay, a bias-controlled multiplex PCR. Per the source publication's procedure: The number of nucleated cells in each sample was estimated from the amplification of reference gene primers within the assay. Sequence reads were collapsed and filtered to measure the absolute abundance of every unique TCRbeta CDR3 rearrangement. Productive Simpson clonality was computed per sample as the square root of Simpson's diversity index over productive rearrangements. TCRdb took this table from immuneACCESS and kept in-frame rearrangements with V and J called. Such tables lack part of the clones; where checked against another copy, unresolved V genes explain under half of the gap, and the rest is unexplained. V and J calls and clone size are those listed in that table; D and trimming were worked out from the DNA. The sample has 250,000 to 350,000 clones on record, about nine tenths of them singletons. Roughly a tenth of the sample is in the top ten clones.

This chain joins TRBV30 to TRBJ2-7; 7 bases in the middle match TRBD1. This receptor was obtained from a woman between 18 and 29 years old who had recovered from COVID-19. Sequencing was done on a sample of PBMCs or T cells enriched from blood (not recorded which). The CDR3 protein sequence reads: CAWSVNRGGYEQYF. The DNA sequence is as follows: TGTGCCTGGAGTGTTAACAGGGGCGGATACGAGCAGTACTTC.